Each of the 32 T cell receptor beta chains below was sequenced from the same sample in a study of beta chain features in type 1 diabetes (dated by TCRdb to 2016 to 2019). Receptor libraries were prepared by the immunoSEQ multiplex PCR assay. All of the isolated RNA was reverse transcribed with the High Capacity cDNA Reverse Transcription Kit, so expressed TCRB transcripts were sequenced. Sourced from immuneACCESS, this table was stored by TCRdb with only in-frame sequences that have V and J called. A share of the clones is absent; for the studies checked, an unresolved V gene accounts for under half, and the remainder has no known explanation. The sample records roughly 250,000 clones, 68% of which are singletons. Jointly, the top ten make up about 0.051% of the sample. Sequencing input: naive CD4+ T cells from blood. The sample's cell subset or site, from its label and the paper: true naive CD4+ T cells. These receptors were taken from a man aged 25-40 years in good health.

The CDR3 loop reads CASSVDWTDTQYF. CDR3 nucleotides: TGTGCCAGCAGCGTAGACTGGACAGATACGCAGTATTTT. This chain links TRBV9 with TRBJ2-3, with D hard to call. V lost 0 bases, J lost 3 bases, and 5 bases lay in between. CDR3 length equals 13 residues. Germline loops: CDR1 SGDLS, CDR2 YYNGEE.

Only one count was recorded for this clone. The chain uses TRBV29-1 and TRBJ2-3; TRBD2 is a possible D gene (6 bases). Trimming removed 4 bases from V and 5 bases from J, with 13 bases in between. Germline CDR1 reads SQVTM; CDR2 reads ANQGSEA. There are 13 residues in the CDR3. This CDR3 reads CSVVAGSVDTQYF. As DNA, the CDR3 is TGCAGCGTTGTTGCGGGGTCCGTAGATACGCAGTATTTT.

There are a few counts of this clone. V usage is TRBV30 and J usage is TRBJ2-1; D is ambiguous. This CDR3 has 12 residues. V lost 0 bases and J lost 6, with 6 bases in between. CDR1 is GTSNPN and CDR2 is SVGIG in the germline V gene (reference sequence). The CDR3 nucleotides read TGTGCCTGGAGTGTGACCGCCAATGAGCAGTTCTTC. Translation: CAWSVTANEQFF.

The genes are TRBV7-2 and TRBJ2-5, with 9 bases that match TRBD2. The germline CDR1 and CDR2 sequences are SGHTA and FQGNSA. V gave up 5 bases and J gave up 5 bases; unmatched junction bases: 6. The CDR3 extends over 14 amino acids. The CDR3 loop is CASSIGLATETQYF. CDR3 nucleotide sequence: TGTGCCAGCAGCATTGGACTAGCGACGGAGACCCAGTACTTC. The full variable domain, in which reference TRBV7-2 and TRBJ2-5 provide the parts outside the CDR3, is GAGVSQSPSNKVTEKGKDVELRCDPISGHTALYWYRQSLGQGLEFLIYFQGNSAPDKSGLPSDRFSAERTGGSVSTLTIQRTQQEDSAVYLCASSIGLATETQYFGPGTRLLVL.

This clone was counted a few times. The gene calls are TRBV4-3 and TRBJ2-2, with D hard to call. Deletions cut 0 bases from V and 3 bases from J, with 14 bases between. The germline V gene encodes CDR1 LGHNA and CDR2 YSLEER. The CDR3 loop spans 17 amino acids. DNA of the CDR3: TGCGCCAGCAGCCAAGATCCTCGGGCCTCATACACCGGGGAGCTGTTTTTT. Amino acid sequence: CASSQDPRASYTGELFF.

The genes are TRBV5-4 and TRBJ1-4, with 8 bases fitting TRBD1. V gave up 4 bases and J gave up 5 bases; unmatched junction bases: 7. Germline V gene lookup returns CDR1 SGHNT and CDR2 YYREEE (reference sequence). This CDR3 has 15 residues. Here the CDR3 DNA reads TGTGCCAGCAGCCCAGGACAGGGAACAAATGAAAAACTGTTTTTT. Its protein product is CASSPGQGTNEKLFF.

V gene TRBV7-9 combines with J gene TRBJ2-7; D gene uncertain. From germline, CDR1 is SEHNR and CDR2 FQNEAQ (reference sequence). V was pared by 5 bases and J by 6 bases, with 17 bases between. This CDR3 spans 14 amino acids. This CDR3 is CASSHMKGIGEQYF. The CDR3 DNA reads as TGTGCCAGCAGCCACATGAAGGGAATCGGCGAGCAGTACTTC.

The chain recombines TRBV4-3 with TRBJ2-3; D assignment may be TRBD1 or TRBD2 (5 bases each). The V end lost 3 bases, the J end lost 0 bases, and 19 bases lay between the germline ends. The CDR3 contains 18 residues. Per germline, CDR1 LGHNA and CDR2 YSLEER. This CDR3 reads CASSQGPPRLPSTDTQYF. Here the CDR3 DNA reads TGCGCCAGCAGCCAGGGACCCCCGAGACTACCGAGCACAGATACGCAGTATTTT.

This clone was seen just once. J is TRBJ1-1 and V is TRBV30; D is unresolved. Trimming stripped 5 bases from V and 4 bases from J, with 20 bases between. Germline V gives CDR1 GTSNPN, CDR2 SVGIG (reference sequence). The CDR3 has 15 residues. The CDR3 bases are TGTGCCTGGGGTGAAATGACACTTTCGACCACTGAAGCTTTCTTT. Encoded protein: CAWGEMTLSTTEAFF.

This clone was seen a few times. The chain joins TRBV14 to TRBJ2-3, with 8 bases identical to TRBD1. CDR3 size: 15 residues. Germline CDR1 and CDR2: SGHDN and FVKESK. The trim removed 0 bases at V and 6 bases at J, leaving 5 bases unmatched. CDR3 residues: CASSQEGQALDTQYF. The DNA of the CDR3 is TGTGCCAGCAGCCAAGAGGGACAGGCGTTGGATACGCAGTATTTT. The full variable domain, in which reference TRBV14 and TRBJ2-3 provide the parts outside the CDR3, is EAGVTQFPSHSVIEKGQTVTLRCDPISGHDNLYWYRRVMGKEIKFLLHFVKESKQDESGMPNNRFLAERTGGTYSTLKVQPAELEDSGVYFCASSQEGQALDTQYFGPGTRLTVL.

CDR3 amino acids: CASSRDRDRNYEQYF. The CDR3, as DNA: TGTGCCAGCAGCCGGGACCGGGACAGAAACTACGAGCAGTACTTC. The V gene is TRBV7-8, the J gene TRBJ2-7; 7 nucleotides agree with TRBD1. Trimming removed 5 bases from V and 3 bases from J; junction bases left unmatched: 10. The CDR3 extends over 15 amino acids. Germline lookup yields CDR1 SGHVS and CDR2 FQNEAQ.

This chain joins TRBV29-1 and TRBJ1-5; TRBD1 agrees at 7 bases. The CDR3 loop spans 12 amino acids. Unmatched junction bases numbered 4, after V lost 4 bases and J lost 7 bases. Per germline, CDR1 SQVTM and CDR2 ANQGSEA. The CDR3 loop reads CSVAAGGQPQHF. The CDR3 DNA sequence: TGCAGCGTTGCGGCAGGGGGACAGCCCCAGCATTTT.

On this clone: Other DNA sequences in this sample translate to the same CDR3. The chain employs TRBV2 and TRBJ2-7; 10 nucleotides align to TRBD1. This CDR3 has 14 residues. The V gene end was trimmed by 6 bases and the J gene end by 3 bases; junction bases not matched to a gene: 5. Germline lookup yields CDR1 SNHLY and CDR2 FYNNEI. The CDR3 sequence: CASRPGTGVYEQYF. The CDR3 coding sequence is TGTGCCAGCAGGCCCGGGACAGGGGTCTACGAGCAGTACTTC. The variable domain in full, completed from reference TRBV2 and TRBJ2-7, reads EPEVTQTPSHQVTQMGQEVILRCVPISNHLYFYWYRQILGQKVEFLVSFYNNEISEKSEIFDDQFSVERPDGSNFTLKIRSTKLEDSAMYFCASRPGTGVYEQYFGPGTRLTVT.

The table lists this clone with a few counts. The rearrangement joins TRBV10-3 to TRBJ2-3; D might be TRBD2 (5 bases). The CDR3 has 13 amino acids. The V gene's germline CDR1 is ENHRY and CDR2 SYGVKD. The V end lost 4 bases, the J end lost 6 bases, and 11 bases lay between the germline ends. CDR3 bases: TGTGCCATCAGTGGACGAGGGCAGGATACGCAGTATTTT. It specifies CAISGRGQDTQYF.

The chain links TRBV2 to TRBJ2-7; 11 bases match TRBD1. Germline assignment: CDR1 SNHLY and CDR2 FYNNEI. The CDR3 has 15 amino acids. Unmatched junction bases numbered 4, after V lost 6 bases and J lost 0 bases. CDR3 sequence reads: CASRSDRGPSYEQYF. CDR3 nucleotides: TGTGCCAGCAGATCGGACAGGGGGCCCTCCTACGAGCAGTACTTC.

This chain joins TRBV4-2 and TRBJ2-1; 11 bases map to TRBD2. After removal of 1 base from V and 6 bases from J, the junction contained 5 bases not matched to a gene. Looked up from germline, CDR1 is LGHNA and CDR2 is YNFKEQ. The CDR3 runs 16 residues. Here the CDR3 reads CASSQVAGGPINEQFF. CDR3 sequence (DNA): TGTGCCAGCAGCCAAGTAGCGGGAGGGCCTATCAATGAGCAGTTCTTC.

Points on this clone: In the same sample, other DNA sequences code for this CDR3. The chain links TRBV13 to TRBJ2-3, with 9 bases lining up with TRBD2. There are 15 residues in the CDR3. V shed 4 bases and J 0 bases; nucleotides not matched to a gene: 2. CDR1 is PRHDT, CDR2 FYEKMQ, per germline (reference sequence). CDR3 coding DNA: TGTGCCAGCAGCTCTACTAGCGGGAGCACAGATACGCAGTATTTT. Translation: CASSSTSGSTDTQYF.

V and J are TRBV7-9 and TRBJ1-2; a possible D gene is TRBD1 (6 bases). This CDR3 region has 13 residues. The germline V gene encodes CDR1 SEHNR and CDR2 FQNEAQ (reference sequence). V gave up 5 bases and J gave up 2 bases, with 9 bases separating them. The CDR3 is CASSTGANYGYTF. For the CDR3, the DNA is TGTGCCAGCAGCACGGGGGCCAACTATGGCTACACCTTC.

The chain combines TRBV13 with TRBJ2-3, with 9 bases matching TRBD2. Germline trimming cut 4 bases from V and 10 bases from J; bases unmatched to any gene: 3. The CDR3 spans 12 residues. Germline V CDR1 and CDR2: PRHDT, FYEKMQ (reference sequence). The CDR3 is CASSSTSGPQYF. The DNA for the CDR3 is TGTGCCAGCAGCTCCACTAGCGGGCCGCAGTATTTT.

The chain is built from TRBV6-5 and TRBJ2-4; TRBD2 matches 11 bases. After removal of 6 bases from V and 9 bases from J, the junction contained 10 bases not matched to a gene. The CDR3 spans 15 residues. CDR1 and CDR2 (germline): MNHEY, SVGAGI. The CDR3 bases are TGTGCCAGCAGCCGCGGGACTAGCGGCACGGGCATTCAGTACTTC. Translating it yields CASSRGTSGTGIQYF.

The chain has TRBV4-1 and TRBJ2-3, with TRBD2 identical over 8 bases. The CDR3 has 19 residues. The germline CDR1 and CDR2 sequences are MGHRA and YSYEKL. J lost 6 bases, V lost 2 bases, and 19 bases had no gene match. DNA for the CDR3: TGCGCCAGCAGCCAATCGGGACTAGTGAATTGGTACCAGCATGATACGCAGTATTTT. Its translation is CASSQSGLVNWYQHDTQYF.

The chain joins TRBV28 to TRBJ2-2; possible D gene TRBD1, 6 bases. Germline lookup yields CDR1 MDHEN and CDR2 SYDVKM. The germline V and J ends were trimmed by 4 bases and 3 bases, with 21 bases remaining between them. There are 18 residues in the CDR3. The CDR3 loop reads CASSSTRGSGKYTGELFF. CDR3 nucleotides: TGTGCCAGCAGTTCGACAAGGGGGTCGGGAAAGTACACCGGGGAGCTGTTTTTT.

This clone was detected only once. The chain links TRBV9 to TRBJ2-7, with D unclear. With 0 bases removed from V and 3 bases from J, the gap between germline ends came to 7 bases. Looked up from germline, CDR1 is SGDLS and CDR2 is YYNGEE. The CDR3 covers 13 residues. The CDR3 loop is CASSVDTGYEQYF. The DNA of the CDR3 is TGTGCCAGCAGCGTAGACACTGGCTACGAGCAGTACTTC.

This clone was observed a few times. The gene calls are TRBV5-6 and TRBJ2-3; the D gene is possibly TRBD1 (6 bases). The germline V gene has CDR1 SGHDT and CDR2 YYEEEE. V was shortened by 2 bases and J by 0 bases, with 7 bases between the two germline ends. This CDR3 is built from 14 residues. CDR3 DNA sequence: TGTGCCAGCAGCTTAACAGGGAGCACAGATACGCAGTATTTT. It encodes CASSLTGSTDTQYF. Supplemented by reference TRBV5-6 and TRBJ2-3, the full variable domain reads DAGVTQSPTHLIKTRGQQVTLRCSPKSGHDTVSWYQQALGQGPQFIFQYYEEEERQRGNFPDRFSGHQFPNYSSELNVNALLLGDSALYLCASSLTGSTDTQYFGPGTRLTVL.

The chain links TRBV1 to TRBJ2-5; the table calls TRBD2, which could not be checked here. TRBV1 is a pseudogene locus. The CDR3 has 17 amino acids. CDR3 nucleotides: TGCACCAGCAGCCAAGATCAAAACGGAGGCACAGAAGAGACCCAGTACTTC. It codes for CTSSQDQNGGTEETQYF.

The chain carries TRBV30 and TRBJ2-3; the D gene is possibly TRBD2 (5 bases). Germline CDR1 and CDR2: GTSNPN and SVGIG (reference sequence). Trimming cost V 0 bases and J 0 bases, with 10 bases left between them. CDR3 length: 15 residues. The CDR3 is CAWSVPRTSTDTQYF. The DNA of the CDR3 is TGTGCCTGGAGTGTACCCAGGACTAGCACAGATACGCAGTATTTT. Full variable domain (missing parts from reference TRBV30 and TRBJ2-3): SQTIHQWPATLVQPVGSPLSLECTVEGTSNPNLYWYRQAAGRGLQLLFYSVGIGQISSEVPQNLSASRPQDRQFILSSKKLLLSDSGFYLCAWSVPRTSTDTQYFGPGTRLTVL.

The gene calls are TRBV2 and TRBJ2-1, with D maybe TRBD1 (5 bases). V lost 4 bases, J lost 4 bases, and 11 bases lay in between. This CDR3 comprises 14 residues. From germline, CDR1 is SNHLY and CDR2 FYNNEI. CDR3: CASSALTVYNEQFF. The CDR3 coding sequence is TGTGCCAGCAGTGCCCTGACAGTTTACAATGAGCAGTTCTTC.

The rearrangement links TRBV18 to TRBJ2-7; D might be TRBD1 (5 bases). The germline gives CDR1 KGHSH, CDR2 LQKENI. The length of the CDR3 is 15 residues. Trimming removed 3 bases from V and 6 bases from J, with 18 bases in between. The CDR3 DNA follows: TGTGCCAGCTCACCGATTGGGCAGGGAATAGCCGAGCAGTACTTC. Its translation is CASSPIGQGIAEQYF.

In regard to this clone: Within the sample, other DNA sequences also encode this same CDR3. The V and J genes are TRBV10-3 and TRBJ1-2; D unclear. CDR1 and CDR2 (germline): ENHRY, SYGVKD. V shed 0 bases and J shed 7 bases, with 3 bases lying between them. CDR3 length: 11 residues. In DNA form, the CDR3 reads TGTGCCATCAGTGAGTCCGGTGGCTACACCTTC. The encoded protein is CAISESGGYTF.

This clone has only a few counts. Additional DNA sequences in this sample encode the identical CDR3. The chain joins TRBV14 to TRBJ2-1; no clear D. The CDR3 has 14 amino acids. CDR1 is SGHDN, CDR2 FVKESK, per germline. The V gene lost 1 base and the J gene lost 3 bases, with 7 bases spanning the gap. The CDR3 is CASSQGSLYNEQFF. DNA for the CDR3: TGTGCCAGCAGCCAAGGGAGCCTCTACAATGAGCAGTTCTTC.

About this clone: Other DNA sequences from this sample encode an identical CDR3 as well. J is TRBJ2-4 and V is TRBV30; maybe TRBD1 (5 bases). The V end was cut by 3 bases, the J end by 4 bases, with 7 bases between. Germline values: CDR1 GTSNPN, CDR2 SVGIG (reference sequence). The CDR3 has 12 amino acids. The CDR3 protein is CAWRDMKNIQYF. The CDR3 bases are TGTGCCTGGAGGGACATGAAAAACATTCAGTACTTC.

The CDR3 DNA reads as TGTGCCAGCAGCTCCCTGGTCATGAGCTATGGCTACACCTTC. Translated, it gives CASSSLVMSYGYTF. The chain has TRBV11-2 and TRBJ1-2; D is undetermined. Germline lookup yields CDR1 SGHAT and CDR2 FQNNGV. The CDR3 runs 14 residues. The germline V and J ends were trimmed by 4 bases and 4 bases, with 13 bases remaining between them.